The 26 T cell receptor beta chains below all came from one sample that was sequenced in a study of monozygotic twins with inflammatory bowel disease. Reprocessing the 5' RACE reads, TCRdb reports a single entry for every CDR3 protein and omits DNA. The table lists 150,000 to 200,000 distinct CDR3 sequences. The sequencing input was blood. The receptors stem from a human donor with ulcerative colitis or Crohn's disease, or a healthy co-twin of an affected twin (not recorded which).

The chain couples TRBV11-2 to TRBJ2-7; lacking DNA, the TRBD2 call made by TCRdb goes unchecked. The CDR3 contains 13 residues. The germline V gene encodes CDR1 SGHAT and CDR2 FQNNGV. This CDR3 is CASSPGGPHEQYF. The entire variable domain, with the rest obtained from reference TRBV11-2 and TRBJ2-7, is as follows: EAGVAQSPRYKIIEKRQSVAFWCNPISGHATLYWYQQILGQGPKLLIQFQNNGVVDDSQLPKDRFSAERLKGVDSTLKIQPAKLEDSAVYLCASSPGGPHEQYFGPGTRLTVT.

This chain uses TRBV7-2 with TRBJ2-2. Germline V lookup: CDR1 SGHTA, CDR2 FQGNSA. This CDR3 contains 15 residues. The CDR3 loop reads CASSLFLADTGELFF.

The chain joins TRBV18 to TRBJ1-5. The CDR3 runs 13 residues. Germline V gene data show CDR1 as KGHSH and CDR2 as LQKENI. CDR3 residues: CASSTEIGQPQHF.

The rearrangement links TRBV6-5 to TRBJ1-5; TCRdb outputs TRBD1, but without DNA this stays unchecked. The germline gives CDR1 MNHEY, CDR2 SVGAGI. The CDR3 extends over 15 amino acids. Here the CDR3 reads CASSYSKGVNQPQHF.

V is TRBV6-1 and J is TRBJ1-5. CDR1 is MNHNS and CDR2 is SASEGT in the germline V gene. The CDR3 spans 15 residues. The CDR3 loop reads CASRQQENSNQPQHF.

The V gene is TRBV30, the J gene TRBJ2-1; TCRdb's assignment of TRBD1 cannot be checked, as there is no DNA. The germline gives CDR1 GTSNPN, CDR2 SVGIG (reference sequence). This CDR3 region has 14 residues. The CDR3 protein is CAWSVLGGNNEQFF.

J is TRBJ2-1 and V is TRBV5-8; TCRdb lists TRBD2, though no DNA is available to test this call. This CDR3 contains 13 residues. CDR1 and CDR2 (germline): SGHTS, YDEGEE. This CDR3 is CASSFVLVNEQFF.

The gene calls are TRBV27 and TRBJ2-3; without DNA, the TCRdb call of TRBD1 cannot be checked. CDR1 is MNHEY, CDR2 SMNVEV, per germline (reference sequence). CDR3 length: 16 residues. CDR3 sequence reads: CASSFNLGPRADTQYF.

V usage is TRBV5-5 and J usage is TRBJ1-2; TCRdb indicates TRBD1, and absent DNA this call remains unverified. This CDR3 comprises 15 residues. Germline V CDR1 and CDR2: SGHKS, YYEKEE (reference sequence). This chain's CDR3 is CASSPSLSANYGYTF.

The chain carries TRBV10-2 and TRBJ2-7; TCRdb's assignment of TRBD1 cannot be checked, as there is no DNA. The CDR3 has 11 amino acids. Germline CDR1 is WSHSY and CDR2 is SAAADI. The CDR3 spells CASSPGGQRNF.

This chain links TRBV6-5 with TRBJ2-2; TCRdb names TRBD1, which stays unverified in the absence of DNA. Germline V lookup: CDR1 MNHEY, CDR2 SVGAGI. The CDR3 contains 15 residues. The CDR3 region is CASSYSTGATGELFF.

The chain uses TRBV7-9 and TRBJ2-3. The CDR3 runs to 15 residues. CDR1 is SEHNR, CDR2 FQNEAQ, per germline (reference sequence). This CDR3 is CASSLAVAETDTQYF.

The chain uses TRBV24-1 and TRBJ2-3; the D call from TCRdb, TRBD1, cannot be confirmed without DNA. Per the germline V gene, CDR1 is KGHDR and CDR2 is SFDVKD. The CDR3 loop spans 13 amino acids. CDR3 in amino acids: CATSDLLGATQYF.

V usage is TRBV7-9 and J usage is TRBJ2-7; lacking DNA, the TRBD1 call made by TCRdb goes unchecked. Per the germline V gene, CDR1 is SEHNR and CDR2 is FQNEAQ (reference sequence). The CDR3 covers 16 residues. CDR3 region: CASSLGRAEFIYEQYF. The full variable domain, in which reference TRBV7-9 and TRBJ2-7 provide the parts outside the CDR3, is DTGVSQNPRHKITKRGQNVTFRCDPISEHNRLYWYRQTLGQGPEFLTYFQNEAQLEKSRLLSDRFSAERPKGSFSTLEIQRTEQGDSAMYLCASSLGRAEFIYEQYFGPGTRLTVT.

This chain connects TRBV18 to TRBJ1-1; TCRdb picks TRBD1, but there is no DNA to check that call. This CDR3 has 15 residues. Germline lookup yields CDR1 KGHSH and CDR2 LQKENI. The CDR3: CASSPHGGGNTEAFF. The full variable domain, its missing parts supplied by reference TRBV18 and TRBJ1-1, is NAGVMQNPRHLVRRRGQEARLRCSPMKGHSHVYWYRQLPEEGLKFMVYLQKENIIDESGMPKERFSAEFPKEGPSILRIQQVVRGDSAAYFCASSPHGGGNTEAFFGQGTRLTVV.

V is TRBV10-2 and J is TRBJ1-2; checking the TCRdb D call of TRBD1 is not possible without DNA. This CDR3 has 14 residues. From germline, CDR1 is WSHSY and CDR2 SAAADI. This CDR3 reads CASSDPDRTGGYTF.

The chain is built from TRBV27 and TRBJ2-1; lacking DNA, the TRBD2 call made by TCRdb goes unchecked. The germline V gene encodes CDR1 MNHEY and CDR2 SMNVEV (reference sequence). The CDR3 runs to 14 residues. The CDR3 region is CASSLRRERPEQFF.

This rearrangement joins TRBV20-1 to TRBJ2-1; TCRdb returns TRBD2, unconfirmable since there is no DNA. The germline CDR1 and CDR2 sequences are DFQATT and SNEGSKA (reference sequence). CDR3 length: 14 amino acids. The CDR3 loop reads CSAPRLAGDHEQFF.

CDR3 region: CSARPSGQPLRPQHF. The chain links TRBV20-1 to TRBJ1-5; TCRdb names TRBD1, which stays unverified in the absence of DNA. CDR1 is DFQATT and CDR2 is SNEGSKA in the germline V gene (reference sequence). This CDR3 contains 15 residues.

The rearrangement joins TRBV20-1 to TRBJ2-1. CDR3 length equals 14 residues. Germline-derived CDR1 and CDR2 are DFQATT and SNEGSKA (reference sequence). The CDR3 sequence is CSARDNGVLAEQFF.

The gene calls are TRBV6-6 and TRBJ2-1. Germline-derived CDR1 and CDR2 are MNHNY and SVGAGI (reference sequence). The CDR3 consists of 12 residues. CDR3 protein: CASSINYNEQFF.

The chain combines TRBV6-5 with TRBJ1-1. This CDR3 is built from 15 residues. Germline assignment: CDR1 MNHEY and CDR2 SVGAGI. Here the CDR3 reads CASSYIGFYDTEAFF.

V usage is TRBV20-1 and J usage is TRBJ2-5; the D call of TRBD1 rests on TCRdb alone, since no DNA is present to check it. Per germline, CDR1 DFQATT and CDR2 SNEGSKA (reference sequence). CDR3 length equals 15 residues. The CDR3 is CSARGPWTGKETQYF.

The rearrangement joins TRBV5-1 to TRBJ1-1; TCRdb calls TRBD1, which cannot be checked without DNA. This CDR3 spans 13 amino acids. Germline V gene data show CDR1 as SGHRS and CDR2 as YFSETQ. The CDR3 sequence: CASGSTGSFGAFF. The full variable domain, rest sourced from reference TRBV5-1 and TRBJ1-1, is KAGVTQTPRYLIKTRGQQVTLSCSPISGHRSVSWYQQTPGQGLQFLFEYFSETQRNKGNFPGRFSGRQFSNSRSEMNVSTLELGDSALYLCASGSTGSFGAFFGQGTRLTVV.

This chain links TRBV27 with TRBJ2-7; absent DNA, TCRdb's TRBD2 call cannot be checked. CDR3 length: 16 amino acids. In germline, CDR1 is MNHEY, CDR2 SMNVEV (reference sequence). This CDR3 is CASSLTSGTSGYEQYF.

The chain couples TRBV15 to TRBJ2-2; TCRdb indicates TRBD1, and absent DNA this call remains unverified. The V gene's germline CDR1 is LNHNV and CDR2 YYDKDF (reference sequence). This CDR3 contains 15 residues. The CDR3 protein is CATSRDRGVRSWLFF.